This T cell receptor beta chain was found in a study of graft-versus-host responses after intestinal transplantation. Study-wide background: All of the recipients had induction that used anti-thymocyte globulin, then tacrolimus and steroids for approximately 3 years. Findings and limits, study-wide: GvH clones were identified in recipient marrow, with some first appearing in ileum or blood.

This table comes from immunoSEQ multiplex PCR, and its TCRdb copy is limited to in-frame clones, with some not included. The sample includes about 120,000 clones, 90% of them seen just once. The V end lost 5 bases, the J end lost 1 base, and 16 bases lay between the germline ends. The length of the CDR3 is 16 residues. CDR1 SGHTA and CDR2 FQGNSA come from the germline V gene. Points on this clone: Its antigen is not identified.

The sequence came from a human donor who received an intestinal transplant. Sample: unstimulated CD4+ T cells sorted from spleen or lymph node cells, taken before intestinal transplant. The V and J genes are TRBV7-2 and TRBJ2-3; possible D gene TRBD1, 6 bases. The CDR3 bases are TGTGCCAGCAGCACAAGAGGCAGGGGAGGCACAGATACGCAGTATTTT. Its protein product is CASSTRGRGGTDTQYF.